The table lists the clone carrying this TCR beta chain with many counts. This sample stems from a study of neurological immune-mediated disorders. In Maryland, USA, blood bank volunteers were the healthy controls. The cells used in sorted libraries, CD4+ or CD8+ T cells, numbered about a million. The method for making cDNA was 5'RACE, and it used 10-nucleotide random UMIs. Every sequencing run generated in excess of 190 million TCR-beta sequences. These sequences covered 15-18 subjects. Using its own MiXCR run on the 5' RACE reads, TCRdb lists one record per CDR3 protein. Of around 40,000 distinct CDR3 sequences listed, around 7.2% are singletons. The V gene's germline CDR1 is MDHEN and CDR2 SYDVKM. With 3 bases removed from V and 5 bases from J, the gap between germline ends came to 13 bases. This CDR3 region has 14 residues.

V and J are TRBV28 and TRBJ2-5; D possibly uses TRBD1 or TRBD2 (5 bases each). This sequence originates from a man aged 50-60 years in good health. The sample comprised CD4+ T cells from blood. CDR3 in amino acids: CASSFTGRLETQYF. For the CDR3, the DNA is TGTGCCAGCAGTTTTACGGGGCGGTTGGAGACCCAGTACTTC.